This TCR beta chain was found in a study of blood T cell repertoires in COVID-19. Profiling relied on immunoSEQ multiplex PCR, and the TCRdb table lists in-frame clones only, not all of them. The sample lists about 60,000 clones; 60% to 85% were seen once. This CDR3 comprises 15 residues. Sequencing was carried out using peripheral blood. The sequence was obtained from a human donor in a cohort sampled during active COVID-19. This chain links TRBV21-1 with TRBJ2-7; the table names TRBD1, a call not compared with the DNA. TRBV21-1 is flagged as a pseudogene. The CDR3 nucleotides read TGTGCCAGCAGCAAAAAAAGGGACAGAGCCTACGAGCAGTACTTC. Translated, it gives CASSKKRDRAYEQYF.